The 8 T cell receptor beta chains presented below share a single source sample, sequenced in a study of blood T cell repertoires in COVID-19. Libraries were prepared by immunoSEQ multiplex PCR; TCRdb keeps only in-frame clonotypes and omits some of them. The sample has some 140,000 clones, 84% seen once. Sequencing was performed on PBMCs or T cells enriched from blood (not recorded which). These TCRs come from a middle-aged man with acute COVID-19.

As DNA, the CDR3 is TGTGCCATCACATCGGACAGGGAAGAGACCCAGTACTTC. Its protein is CAITSDREETQYF. The chain is built from TRBV10-3 and TRBJ2-5, with 8 bases that match TRBD1. Looked up from germline, CDR1 is ENHRY and CDR2 is SYGVKD. CDR3 length equals 13 residues. The V gene end was trimmed by 7 bases and the J gene end by 3 bases; junction bases not matched to a gene: 4.

The CDR3 spells CASRLQGSYIEQFF. DNA for the CDR3: TGTGCCAGTAGGCTACAGGGGTCGTATATTGAGCAGTTCTTC. This rearrangement joins TRBV19 to TRBJ2-1, with 7 bases identical to TRBD1. Germline V lookup: CDR1 LNHDA, CDR2 SQIVND (reference sequence). The V and J ends lost 6 bases and 9 bases, in that order; junction bases with no gene match: 11. The CDR3 is 14 amino acids.

This chain links TRBV6-1 with TRBJ1-5; D unclear. CDR1 is MNHNS and CDR2 is SASEGT in the germline V gene. This CDR3 spans 18 amino acids. The germline V and J ends were trimmed by 3 bases and 3 bases, with 21 bases remaining between them. The CDR3 region is CASSDARRTAGINQPQHF. In DNA, the CDR3 is TGTGCCAGCAGTGACGCCCGGCGCACAGCGGGCATCAATCAGCCCCAGCATTTT.

The CDR3 coding sequence is TGTGCCAGCAGTACAGGGGAAGAGACCCAGTACTTC. Its translation is CASSTGEETQYF. The genes are TRBV6-5 and TRBJ2-5; TRBD1 matches at 7 bases. The CDR3 sequence is 12 residues long. CDR1 MNHEY and CDR2 SVGAGI come from the germline V gene. V shed 5 bases and J 3 bases; nucleotides not matched to a gene: 0.

The chain uses TRBV4-3 and TRBJ2-5, with 9 bases that match TRBD2. V shed 3 bases and J 5 bases; nucleotides not matched to a gene: 16. This CDR3 region has 18 residues. Germline-derived CDR1 and CDR2 are LGHNA and YSLEER. The CDR3 loop reads CASSHNPWGSGGQETQYF. The CDR3 region has the DNA TGCGCCAGCAGCCACAACCCGTGGGGTAGCGGGGGCCAGGAGACCCAGTACTTC.

The rearrangement links TRBV18 to TRBJ2-1, with TRBD2 matching 7 bases. CDR3 length equals 17 residues. Per germline, CDR1 KGHSH and CDR2 LQKENI. The junction had 12 bases not matched to a gene; V was cut back by 0 bases and J by 7 bases. DNA of the CDR3: TGTGCCAGCTCACCACCAGTGCTTGCGGGAGCTGTGAATGAGCAGTTCTTC. It specifies CASSPPVLAGAVNEQFF.

This chain joins TRBV5-4 and TRBJ2-5, with no clear D. The V gene lost 4 bases and the J gene lost 1 base, with 11 bases spanning the gap. The CDR3 has 14 amino acids. Germline V gene sequence: CDR1 SGHNT, CDR2 YYREEE (reference sequence). CDR3 nucleotide sequence: TGTGCCAGCAGCCCTTCGTATTCCCAAGAGACCCAGTACTTC. Translation gives CASSPSYSQETQYF.

The CDR3 nucleotides read TGTGCCAGCAGCCCTATGACAGCACAAGAGACCCAGTACTTC. Residues: CASSPMTAQETQYF. The J gene is TRBJ2-5, the V gene TRBV5-4; D may be TRBD1 (5 bases). Per germline, CDR1 SGHNT and CDR2 YYREEE (reference sequence). The CDR3 runs to 14 residues. The V end lost 4 bases, the J end lost 2 bases, and 12 bases lay between the germline ends.